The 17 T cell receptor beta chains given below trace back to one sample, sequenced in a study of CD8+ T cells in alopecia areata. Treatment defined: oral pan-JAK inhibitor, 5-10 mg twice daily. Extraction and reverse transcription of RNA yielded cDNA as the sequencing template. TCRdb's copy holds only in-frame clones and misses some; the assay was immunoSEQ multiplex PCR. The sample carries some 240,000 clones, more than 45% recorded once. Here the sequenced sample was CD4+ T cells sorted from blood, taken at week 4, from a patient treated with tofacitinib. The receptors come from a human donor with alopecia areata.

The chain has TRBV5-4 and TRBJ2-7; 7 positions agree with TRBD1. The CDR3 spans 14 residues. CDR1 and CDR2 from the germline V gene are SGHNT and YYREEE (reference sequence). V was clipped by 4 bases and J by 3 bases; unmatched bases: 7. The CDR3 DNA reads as TGTGCCAGCAGCGCGACAGGGTTGATCTACGAGCAGTACTTC. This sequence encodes CASSATGLIYEQYF.

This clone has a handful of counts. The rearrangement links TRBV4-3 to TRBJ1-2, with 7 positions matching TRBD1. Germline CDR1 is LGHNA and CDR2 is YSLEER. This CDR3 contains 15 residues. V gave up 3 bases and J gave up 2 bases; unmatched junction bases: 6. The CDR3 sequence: CASSQDTTGNYGYTF. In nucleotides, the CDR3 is TGCGCCAGCAGCCAGGATACGACAGGGAACTATGGCTACACCTTC.

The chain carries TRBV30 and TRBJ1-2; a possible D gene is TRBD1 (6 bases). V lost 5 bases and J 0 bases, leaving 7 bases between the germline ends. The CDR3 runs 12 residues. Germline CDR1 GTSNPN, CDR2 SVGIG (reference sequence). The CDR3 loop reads CAWQGTNYGYTF. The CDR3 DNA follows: TGTGCCTGGCAGGGGACTAACTATGGCTACACCTTC.

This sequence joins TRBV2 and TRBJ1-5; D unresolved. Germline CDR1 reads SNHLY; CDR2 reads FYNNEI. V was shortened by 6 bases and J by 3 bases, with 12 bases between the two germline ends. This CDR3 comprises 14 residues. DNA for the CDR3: TGTGCCAGCAGCCTTGAAAGGGACAATCAGCCCCAGCATTTT. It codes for CASSLERDNQPQHF.

The CDR3 DNA follows: TGTGCCAGCAGCCGCGGGACGGCGAACTATGGCTACACCTTC. It yields the protein CASSRGTANYGYTF. The V gene is TRBV11-2, the J gene TRBJ1-2; a possible D gene is TRBD1 (5 bases). The CDR3 extends over 14 amino acids. Germline V gene lookup returns CDR1 SGHAT and CDR2 FQNNGV. Between the trimmed V and J ends, which lost 5 bases and 2 bases, there was a span of 12 bases.

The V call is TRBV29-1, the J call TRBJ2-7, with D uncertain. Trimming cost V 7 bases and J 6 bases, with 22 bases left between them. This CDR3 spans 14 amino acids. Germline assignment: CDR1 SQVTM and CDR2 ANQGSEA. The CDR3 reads CSASSNDVYVEQYF. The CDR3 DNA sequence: TGCAGCGCCAGTTCTAATGACGTTTATGTCGAGCAGTACTTC.

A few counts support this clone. CDR3 DNA sequence: TGTGCCATCAGTGAGTCGAGTAGTCACGAGCAGTACTTC. Translation: CAISESSSHEQYF. The rearrangement joins TRBV10-3 to TRBJ2-7; D ambiguous. The CDR3 contains 13 residues. Trimming cost V 0 bases and J 5 bases, with 8 bases left between them. Germline values: CDR1 ENHRY, CDR2 SYGVKD.

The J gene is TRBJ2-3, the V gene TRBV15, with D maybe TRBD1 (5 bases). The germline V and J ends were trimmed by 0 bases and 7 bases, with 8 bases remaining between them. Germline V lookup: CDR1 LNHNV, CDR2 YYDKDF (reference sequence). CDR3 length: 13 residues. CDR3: CATSRDKGNTQYF. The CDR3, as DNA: TGTGCCACCAGCAGAGATAAGGGGAATACGCAGTATTTT.

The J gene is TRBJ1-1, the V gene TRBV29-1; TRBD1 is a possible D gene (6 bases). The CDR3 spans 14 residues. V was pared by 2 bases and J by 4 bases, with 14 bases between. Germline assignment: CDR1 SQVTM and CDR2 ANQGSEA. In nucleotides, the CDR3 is TGCAGCGTTGAACGTCAGGGACAAAGCACTGAAGCTTTCTTT. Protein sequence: CSVERQGQSTEAFF.

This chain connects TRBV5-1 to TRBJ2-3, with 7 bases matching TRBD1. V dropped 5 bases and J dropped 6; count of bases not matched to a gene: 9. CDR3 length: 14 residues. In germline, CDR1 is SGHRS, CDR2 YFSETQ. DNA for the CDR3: TGCGCCAGCAGACCGGGACAGTCTTCCGATACGCAGTATTTT. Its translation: CASRPGQSSDTQYF.

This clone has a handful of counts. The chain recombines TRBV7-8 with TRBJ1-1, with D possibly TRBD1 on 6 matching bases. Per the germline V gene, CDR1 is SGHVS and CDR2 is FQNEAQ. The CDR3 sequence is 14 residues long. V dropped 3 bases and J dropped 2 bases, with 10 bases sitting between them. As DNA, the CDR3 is TGTGCCAGCAGCTTTGCAGGGGATAACACTGAAGCTTTCTTT. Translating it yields CASSFAGDNTEAFF. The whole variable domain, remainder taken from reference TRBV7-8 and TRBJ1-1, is GAGVSQSPRYKVAKRGQDVALRCDPISGHVSLFWYQQALGQGPEFLTYFQNEAQLDKSGLPSDRFFAERPEGSVSTLKIQRTQQEDSAVYLCASSFAGDNTEAFFGQGTRLTVV.

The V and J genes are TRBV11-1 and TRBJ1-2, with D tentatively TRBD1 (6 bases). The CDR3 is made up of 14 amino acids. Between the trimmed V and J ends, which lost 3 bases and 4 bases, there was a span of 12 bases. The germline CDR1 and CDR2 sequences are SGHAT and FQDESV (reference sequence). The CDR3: CASSLGARSYGYTF. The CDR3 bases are TGTGCCAGCAGCTTGGGGGCGCGATCCTATGGCTACACCTTC. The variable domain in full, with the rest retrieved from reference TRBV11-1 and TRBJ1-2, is EAEVAQSPRYKITEKSQAVAFWCDPISGHATLYWYRQILGQGPELLVQFQDESVVDDSQLPKDRFSAERLKGVDSTLKIQPAELGDSAMYLCASSLGARSYGYTFGSGTRLTVV.

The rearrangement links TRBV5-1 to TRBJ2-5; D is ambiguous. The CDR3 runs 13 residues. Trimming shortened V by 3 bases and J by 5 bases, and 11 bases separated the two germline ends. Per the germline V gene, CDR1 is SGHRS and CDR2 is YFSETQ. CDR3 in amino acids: CASSSQSGETQYF. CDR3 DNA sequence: TGCGCCAGCAGCTCCCAATCGGGCGAGACCCAGTACTTC.

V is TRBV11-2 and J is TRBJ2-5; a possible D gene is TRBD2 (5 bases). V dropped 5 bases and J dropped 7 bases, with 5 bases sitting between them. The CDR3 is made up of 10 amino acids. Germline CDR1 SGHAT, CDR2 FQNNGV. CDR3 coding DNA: TGTGCCAGCAGCGGAGGGACCCAGTACTTC. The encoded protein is CASSGGTQYF.

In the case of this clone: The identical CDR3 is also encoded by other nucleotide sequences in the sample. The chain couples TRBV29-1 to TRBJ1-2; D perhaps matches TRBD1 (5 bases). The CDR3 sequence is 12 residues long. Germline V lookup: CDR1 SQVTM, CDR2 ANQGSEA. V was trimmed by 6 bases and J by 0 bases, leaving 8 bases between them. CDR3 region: CSVGGPNYGYTF. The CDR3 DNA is TGCAGCGTCGGGGGTCCTAACTATGGCTACACCTTC.

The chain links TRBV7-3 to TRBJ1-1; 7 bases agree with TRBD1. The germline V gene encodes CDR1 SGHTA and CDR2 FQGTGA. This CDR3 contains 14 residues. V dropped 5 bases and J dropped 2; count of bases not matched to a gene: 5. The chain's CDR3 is CASSLGGLNTEAFF. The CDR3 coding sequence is TGTGCCAGCAGCCTAGGGGGCCTAAACACTGAAGCTTTCTTT.

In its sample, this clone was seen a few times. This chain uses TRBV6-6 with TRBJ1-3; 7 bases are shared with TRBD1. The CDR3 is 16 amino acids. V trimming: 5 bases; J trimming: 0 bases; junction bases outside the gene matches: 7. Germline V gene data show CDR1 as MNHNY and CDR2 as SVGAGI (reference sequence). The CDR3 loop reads CASSGGGRFSGNTIYF. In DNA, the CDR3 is TGTGCCAGCAGTGGAGGGGGCCGGTTCTCTGGAAACACCATATATTTT.